Listed below are T cell receptor beta chains from one sample, sequenced in a study of T-cell memory formation after mild COVID-19. TCRdb ran MiXCR on the 5' RACE reads and lists one entry per CDR3 protein. The table has about 340,000 distinct CDR3 sequences, approximately 16% seen once; the top ten hold 20% to 25%. The sample taken for sequencing was PBMCs or a T cell subset sorted from them (not recorded which). These receptors came from a young man who had mild COVID-19 (a few samples of this study predate the infection). Cell type and time point are not known. CDR3s include the opening cysteine and the closing phenylalanine or tryptophan. The order of the fields is CDR3 protein, CDR3 DNA, D gene, J gene, V gene, clone size. The D gene is left open where the match is weak. A row's size may be missing; if present it is once, few, many or a size class.

CDR3: CASSQLPGQGYEQYF
DNA: TGCGCCAGCAGCCAACTGCCGGGACAGGGCTACGAGCAGTACTTC
D: TRBD1
J: TRBJ2-7
V: TRBV4-1
size: NA

CDR3: CASSSGQAYSYNEQFF
DNA: TGTGCCAGCAGTTCCGGACAGGCCTACTCCTACAATGAGCAGTTCTTC
D: TRBD1
J: TRBJ2-1
V: TRBV28
size: few

CDR3: CASSLEPGQGSYF
DNA: TGTGCCAGCAGCTTAGAGCCGGGACAGGGCTCCTACTTC
D: TRBD1
J: TRBJ2-7
V: TRBV5-6
size: NA

CDR3: CATSDSRGPGNIQYF
DNA: TGTGCCACCAGTGATTCCAGGGGGCCGGGAAACATTCAGTACTTC
D: TRBD1
J: TRBJ2-4
V: TRBV24-1
size: NA

CDR3: CASQTIGNTEAFF
DNA: TGCGCCAGCCAAACTATCGGGAACACTGAAGCTTTCTTT
D: NA
J: TRBJ1-1
V: TRBV5-1
size: many

CDR3: CASSSGPTNEKLFF
DNA: TGTGCCAGCAGTTCGGGGCCCACTAATGAAAAACTGTTTTTT
D: NA
J: TRBJ1-4
V: TRBV28
size: NA

CDR3: CASSAGLAGINEQFF
DNA: TGTGCCAGCAGCGCCGGACTAGCGGGGATCAATGAGCAGTTCTTC
D: TRBD2
J: TRBJ2-1
V: TRBV7-9
size: NA

CDR3: CASRNRDSDTQYF
DNA: TGTGCCAGCAGAAACCGGGACTCAGATACGCAGTATTTT
D: NA
J: TRBJ2-3
V: TRBV6-1
size: few

CDR3: CAIGGRGGNTGELFF
DNA: TGTGCCATCGGTGGCCGCGGGGGGAACACCGGGGAGCTGTTTTTT
D: TRBD2
J: TRBJ2-2
V: TRBV10-3
size: few

CDR3: CASGRLNTGELFF
DNA: TGTGCTAGCGGACGTCTAAACACCGGGGAGCTGTTTTTT
D: NA
J: TRBJ2-2
V: TRBV27
size: NA

CDR3: CASSPGTGEAYTF
DNA: TGTGCCAGCAGTCCCGGGACAGGGGAGGCCTACACCTTC
D: TRBD1
J: TRBJ1-2
V: TRBV28
size: NA